Below, one TCR beta chain is given with its context. This clonotype appeared many times. Its binding antigen is unknown. Base quality data are lacking; no much larger clone is found one base away. This sample was included in a study of human T cells and chemical hapten exposure (dated by TCRdb to the early 2020s). General notes on the study: For sensitization, 2% DPC in acetone was applied to an approximately 2 cm by approximately 2 cm area of upper inner arm skin. Libraries were combined into a pool for sequencing, and differences in TCR yield between samples came mainly from small differences in library volumes within the pool. Throughout the approximately 25-week study period, patients were also given weekly therapeutic DPC doses on the scalp. For TCR sequencing, blood came from 25 to 35 alopecia patients at anywhere from one to four time points (pre-sensitization, 2, 6 and 24 weeks). The patient cohort, mostly female, included alopecia areata with under or over 50% scalp involvement, alopecia totalis and alopecia universalis. The study tracked peripheral blood TCR repertoire changes in vivo during primary and secondary sensitization to the hapten diphenylcyclopropenone (DPC) in alopecia patients. Blood was sampled from patients pre-sensitization (week 0) and at 2, 6 and about 24 weeks after DPC sensitization. Patch testing was performed on the upper back with Finn chambers containing 0.01% DPC, and the patch tests were scored after 6 days according to International Contact Dermatitis Research Group standards. The paper's findings and limits, for the study overall: Because all patients had alopecia, a presumed autoimmune disease, the immune response of the patients might differ from that of healthy individuals. Expanded TCRs formed significantly more large CDR3 similarity clusters than pre-sensitization or healthy control sets, consistent with antigen-driven responses. DPC sensitization did not change the number of TCRs with a frequency above 1 in 1000, and there was no evidence of changes in global repertoire structure. Patch test score was positively correlated with the number of PT1 expanded TCRs, with significance at thresholds 8, 16 and 32 but not at 4. After repeated subsampling, the strength of the expansion versus patch-test correlation and the threshold at which it became significant changed.

The library came from RACE. The data were produced on a NextSeq 500. During library preparation, unique molecular identifiers were attached to individual cDNA molecules so that TCRs could be counted quantitatively and reproducibly. Both TCR alpha and TCR beta chains were sequenced from each blood RNA sample. On the study's bioinformatics: A median of approximately 100,000 TCRs per sample was observed, with a range of about 20,000 to 700,000. V, J and CDR3 annotation of the TCR reads was performed with the Decombinator software suite. For the PS versus PT1 abundance plots, all samples were subsampled to the same number of TCRs (28,000). Expanded TCRs were defined as absent before sensitization and observed at least eight times at the 2-week time point. TCRdb reanalyzed the raw reads on its own, using fastp at Q25 for trimming and MiXCR for clone calling, and kept in-frame beta chains. Duplicate CDR3 protein sequences are folded into a single record with the most common DNA and genes. None of the V and J calls come from the authors' own analysis; TCRdb made them. The sample records around 360,000 distinct CDR3 sequences, roughly 6.3% of which are singletons. Under 7% of the sample lies in the top ten.

Trimming removed 5 bases from V and 1 base from J, leaving 11 bases between the germline ends. CDR1 and CDR2 (KGHSH, LQKENI) derive from the germline V gene. The CDR3 has 14 amino acids, counting the end cysteine and phenylalanine. Kept here is only the CDR3 DNA, which spans 42 bases and is read in frame from base 1. Taken with the paper, the label for time point translates to: patch test 2, 6 weeks after DPC sensitization. Explained via the paper, the treatment or condition label denotes: therapeutic diphenylcyclopropenone sensitization with weekly scalp DPC. At every patch-test visit, the blood draw took place before the patch test was put on. To be eligible, patients had to be aged 18 to 70, diagnosed with alopecia and judged suitable for DPC therapy, while pregnant patients were excluded. Total RNA was extracted from unfractionated whole blood that had been collected in Tempus Blood RNA tubes.

Here the chain combines TRBV18 and TRBJ1-1; no D gene is confidently identified. The origin of this receptor is a woman aged 18-29 years with alopecia areata. Some clones in this sample may be carry-over from other donors' samples. The starting material was whole blood, obtained in connection with sensitization to the hapten diphenylcyclopropenone (DPC). The CDR3 corresponds to CASSGRAGNTEAFF. The DNA sequence is TGTGCCAGCTCAGGTCGAGCGGGGAACACTGAAGCTTTCTTT.